These 19 T cell receptor beta chains came from one sample sequenced in a study of early T cells in non-severe SARS-CoV-2 infection. In TCRdb, the 5' RACE reads were re-called with MiXCR into one record per CDR3 protein. The profile shows tens of thousands of distinct CDR3 sequences, 10% to 12% of them singletons. The sample was whole blood, taken at baseline. The receptors shown here come from an adult who was a healthcare worker with PCR-confirmed SARS-CoV-2 infection or an uninfected control (not recorded which).

The genes are TRBV24-1 and TRBJ2-4; 7 bases are shared with TRBD1. Germline V lookup: CDR1 KGHDR, CDR2 SFDVKD. The CDR3 has 15 amino acids. With 3 bases clipped from V and 3 bases from J, the junction kept 4 bases outside the gene matches. DNA of the CDR3: TGTGCCACCAGTGATACCCGGGACAGCAAAAACATTCAGTACTTC. This translates into CATSDTRDSKNIQYF.

This clonotype was seen at least ten times. The chain joins TRBV4-1 to TRBJ2-7; the match to TRBD2 covers 9 bases. The CDR3 consists of 15 residues. From germline, CDR1 is MGHRA and CDR2 YSYEKL. V shed 1 base and J 3 bases; nucleotides not matched to a gene: 4. CDR3 protein: CASSQGRGGLYEQYF. CDR3 coding DNA: TGCGCCAGCAGCCAAGGGCGGGGGGGCCTCTACGAGCAGTACTTC.

The gene calls are TRBV12-3 or TRBV12-4 and TRBJ1-2; D ambiguous. Trimming stripped 5 bases from V and 2 bases from J, with 6 bases between. The CDR3 loop spans 12 amino acids. The CDR3 protein is CASSPDNYGYTF. The CDR3 nucleotides are TGTGCCAGCAGTCCGGACAACTATGGCTACACCTTC.

This clonotype appeared a few times. The chain couples TRBV2 to TRBJ1-2, with D unresolved. The germline gives CDR1 SNHLY, CDR2 FYNNEI. V was shortened by 2 bases and J by 2 bases, with 6 bases between the two germline ends. CDR3 size: 13 residues. Here the CDR3 DNA reads TGTGCCAGCAGTGAACCGGGGAACTATGGCTACACCTTC. It codes for CASSEPGNYGYTF.

This chain joins TRBV19 and TRBJ1-5; D is possibly TRBD1 (6 bases). Germline V gene lookup returns CDR1 LNHDA and CDR2 SQIVND (reference sequence). V was pared by 5 bases and J by 6 bases, with 17 bases between. This CDR3 comprises 15 residues. The DNA of the CDR3 is TGTGCCAGTAGTGGGGACACAGGGTATGGTCAGCCCCAGCATTTT. Its protein is CASSGDTGYGQPQHF.

This clonotype has a handful of counts. This chain uses TRBV19 with TRBJ2-1; TRBD2 matches at 9 bases. Trimming at V came to 6 bases and at J to 0 bases, leaving 6 bases not matched to a gene. CDR3 length: 16 amino acids. Per the germline V gene, CDR1 is LNHDA and CDR2 is SQIVND (reference sequence). The CDR3 DNA is TGTGCCAGTAGACCTAGCGGGGCTGTCTCCTACAATGAGCAGTTCTTC. Protein: CASRPSGAVSYNEQFF.

The sample holds many counts of this clonotype. V gene TRBV5-1 combines with J gene TRBJ2-3; 12 bases map to TRBD2. CDR3 length: 16 residues. With 5 bases clipped from V and 5 bases from J, the junction kept 9 bases outside the gene matches. Germline-derived CDR1 and CDR2 are SGHRS and YFSETQ. CDR3 in DNA: TGCGCCAGCAGTTTCTCCCTACTAGCGGGGGGAGATACGCAGTATTTT. Translation gives CASSFSLLAGGDTQYF.

This clonotype was observed a few times. The chain combines TRBV18 with TRBJ1-1; 7 bases are a match to TRBD1. The length of the CDR3 is 15 residues. V lost 5 bases, J lost 7 bases, and 13 bases stayed unmatched. Per germline, CDR1 KGHSH and CDR2 LQKENI. The CDR3 protein is CASSAQTGIEFEAFF. The CDR3 coding sequence is TGTGCCAGCTCAGCCCAGACAGGGATTGAGTTTGAAGCTTTCTTT.

Only a few counts were recorded for this clonotype. The chain uses TRBV12-3 or TRBV12-4 and TRBJ2-7; no clear D. V was trimmed by 3 bases and J by 6 bases, leaving 15 bases between them. This CDR3 has 14 amino acids. The chain's CDR3 is CASSLVGLSSEQYF. DNA of the CDR3: TGTGCCAGCAGTTTGGTTGGGTTGTCGAGCGAGCAGTACTTC.

The chain is built from TRBV18 and TRBJ1-4; 9 bases line up with TRBD1. This CDR3 contains 14 residues. V shed 2 bases, J shed 6 bases, and the junction held 1 base outside the gene matches. Per germline, CDR1 KGHSH and CDR2 LQKENI. CDR3 nucleotide sequence: TGTGCCAGCTCACCAAGGACAGGGGATGAAAAACTGTTTTTT. It translates to CASSPRTGDEKLFF.

The chain is built from TRBV20-1 and TRBJ1-2; 8 nucleotides agree with TRBD1. Trimming took 4 bases from V and 9 from J; bases not matched to a gene: 13. CDR3 size: 14 residues. Germline V gives CDR1 DFQATT, CDR2 SNEGSKA (reference sequence). The CDR3 spells CSATETGTGWRYTF. The CDR3 DNA is TGCAGTGCTACCGAGACCGGGACAGGATGGCGCTACACCTTC.

Worth noting for this clonotype: Without the conserved terminal phenylalanine or tryptophan, this CDR3 likely stems from a read error. The chain combines TRBV27 with TRBJ1-1; 7 positions match TRBD1. CDR1 is MNHEY, CDR2 SMNVEV, per germline (reference sequence). This CDR3 contains 14 residues. The J segment lost 1 base and the V segment lost 5 bases, leaving 4 bases of the junction unmatched. The CDR3 protein is CASSGTAPNTEAFL. The CDR3 DNA sequence: TGTGCCAGCAGTGGGACAGCCCCGAACACTGAAGCTTTCTTG.

The chain recombines TRBV16 with TRBJ2-1; 7 bases fit TRBD2. The CDR3 spans 12 residues. Germline CDR1 and CDR2: KGHSY and FQNENV. V was pared by 4 bases and J by 10 bases, with 4 bases of the junction left unmatched. The CDR3 reads CASSLAGGEQFF. The CDR3 DNA reads TGTGCCAGCAGCCTTGCCGGGGGGGAGCAGTTCTTC.

Only a few counts were recorded for this clonotype. V is TRBV30 and J is TRBJ1-4; tentative D call: TRBD1 (5 bases). V was pared by 4 bases and J by 4 bases, with 10 bases between. This CDR3 has 13 residues. The V gene's germline CDR1 is GTSNPN and CDR2 SVGIG (reference sequence). The CDR3 sequence: CAWTGPNNEKLFF. As DNA, the CDR3 is TGTGCCTGGACGGGACCCAATAATGAAAAACTGTTTTTT. Filled out from reference TRBV30 and TRBJ1-4, the complete variable domain reads SQTIHQWPATLVQPVGSPLSLECTVEGTSNPNLYWYRQAAGRGLQLLFYSVGIGQISSEVPQNLSASRPQDRQFILSSKKLLLSDSGFYLCAWTGPNNEKLFFGSGTQLSVL.

J is TRBJ1-1 and V is TRBV7-9; 7 nucleotides line up with TRBD1. CDR1 and CDR2 from the germline V gene are SEHNR and FQNEAQ (reference sequence). V lost 2 bases to trimming and J lost 1 base; unmatched junction nucleotides: 1. The CDR3 has 14 residues. Here the CDR3 DNA reads TGTGCCAGCAGCTTACGGACAGGGAACACTGAAGCTTTCTTT. It is translated as CASSLRTGNTEAFF.

This clonotype was observed at least ten times. The V gene is TRBV6-6, the J gene TRBJ1-3; D possibly corresponds to TRBD1 (5 bases). V was trimmed by 6 bases and J by 6 bases, leaving 18 bases between them. Germline CDR1 and CDR2: MNHNY and SVGAGI (reference sequence). There are 15 residues in the CDR3. The CDR3 sequence: CASRGRGQGKNTIYF. The CDR3 DNA sequence: TGTGCCAGCAGGGGACGGGGCCAGGGCAAAAACACCATATATTTT.

V is TRBV30 and J is TRBJ2-2; 7 bases agree with TRBD1. Trimming cost V 5 bases and J 4 bases; bases outside gene matches: 7. CDR1 and CDR2 (germline): GTSNPN, SVGIG (reference sequence). The CDR3 runs to 14 residues. The CDR3 loop is CAWYDRDLTGELFF. The DNA for the CDR3 is TGTGCCTGGTACGACAGGGACCTCACCGGGGAGCTGTTTTTT.

This clonotype was seen a few times. V and J are TRBV30 and TRBJ1-2, with no clear D. Germline loops: CDR1 GTSNPN, CDR2 SVGIG (reference sequence). The length of the CDR3 is 15 residues. V dropped 0 bases and J dropped 2 bases, with 13 bases sitting between them. The CDR3 DNA sequence: TGTGCCTGGAGTGTACGAGGCAGCCAGAACTATGGCTACACCTTC. This gives the protein CAWSVRGSQNYGYTF.

In its sample, this clonotype was seen a few times. The V call is TRBV10-2, the J call TRBJ2-7; 7 bases fit TRBD2. The CDR3 extends over 14 amino acids. CDR1 WSHSY and CDR2 SAAADI come from the germline V gene. Unmatched junction bases numbered 5, after V lost 4 bases and J lost 2 bases. As DNA, the CDR3 is TGCGCCAGCAGTGTAGCTAGCGGCGCCTACGAGCAGTACTTC. It translates to CASSVASGAYEQYF.